The clone carrying this TCR beta chain occurred many times. Its matching antigen is unknown. Germline V gives CDR1 LNHDA, CDR2 SQIVND (reference sequence). With 6 bases removed from V and 12 bases from J, the gap between germline ends came to 12 bases. The CDR3 loop spans 12 amino acids. This record belongs to a study of CD8+CD57+ T cells in acquired aplastic anemia. Study as a whole: Sorted CD4+ plus CD8+ cells gave DNA averaging about 3.2 ug. CD4+ cell libraries from healthy donors averaged roughly 10 million reads. Findings and caveats of the study: Researchers report that some 31 CD8+ CDR3 sequences appeared in both patients and controls.

Investigators profiled TCR beta VDJ and CDR3 from genomic DNA template. TCRdb re-derived calls from the reads in MiXCR, one entry per CDR3 protein. This table holds some 150,000 distinct CDR3 sequences, roughly 40% found once. The receptor comes from a human donor in good health, serving as a control. The chain recombines TRBV19 with TRBJ2-6, with D possibly matching TRBD2 (6 bases). Sequenced material: sorted CD4+, CD8+, or CD8+CD57+ T cells (not recorded which) from PBMCs. CDR3 region: CASRARGSVLTF. Written as DNA, the CDR3 is TGTGCCAGTAGGGCTCGGGGGAGCGTCCTGACTTTC.